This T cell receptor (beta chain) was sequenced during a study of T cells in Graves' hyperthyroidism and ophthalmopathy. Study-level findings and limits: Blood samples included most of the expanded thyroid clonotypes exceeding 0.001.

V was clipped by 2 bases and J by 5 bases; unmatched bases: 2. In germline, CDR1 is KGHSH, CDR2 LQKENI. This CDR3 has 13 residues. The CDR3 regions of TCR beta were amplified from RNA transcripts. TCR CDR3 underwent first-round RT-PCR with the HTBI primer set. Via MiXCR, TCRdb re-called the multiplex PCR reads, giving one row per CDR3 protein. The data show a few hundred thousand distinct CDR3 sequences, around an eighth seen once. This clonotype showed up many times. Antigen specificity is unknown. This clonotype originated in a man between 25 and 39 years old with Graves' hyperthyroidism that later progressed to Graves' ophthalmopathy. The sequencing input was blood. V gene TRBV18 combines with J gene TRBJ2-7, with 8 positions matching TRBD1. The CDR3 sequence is CASSPTGGNEQYF. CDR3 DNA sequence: TGTGCCAGCTCACCAACAGGGGGGAACGAGCAGTACTTC.